The 26 T cell receptor beta chains reported below all come from one sample, sequenced in a study of blood T cell repertoires in COVID-19. The method was immunoSEQ multiplex PCR; TCRdb's version includes in-frame clones alone and lacks a portion of them. This sample has just over 350,000 clones, with 75% to 90% found just once. The material sequenced was peripheral blood. Receptors originate from a woman aged 55-69 years with COVID-19, enrolled during active disease.

The J gene is TRBJ2-2, the V gene TRBV6-5; no clear D gene. Looked up from germline, CDR1 is MNHEY and CDR2 is SVGAGI. Trimming left V 7 bases short and J 1 base short, with 10 bases between. The CDR3 extends over 14 amino acids. Here the CDR3 reads CASMAYRNTGELFF. DNA of the CDR3: TGTGCCAGCATGGCCTACAGGAACACCGGGGAGCTGTTTTTT.

The V gene is TRBV3-1 (or the pseudogene TRBV3-2), the J gene TRBJ2-7; 9 nucleotides align to TRBD2. CDR1 is LGHDT and CDR2 is YNNKEL in the germline V gene (reference sequence). The ends lost 4 bases at V and 7 bases at J; junction bases unmatched: 11. The CDR3 covers 15 residues. The CDR3, as DNA: TGTGCCAGCAGCCCCTCCAGCGGGGGGTCCTTTGAGCAGTACTTC. Translated: CASSPSSGGSFEQYF.

V and J are TRBV9 and TRBJ2-3; 9 bases are a match to TRBD1. V dropped 2 bases and J dropped 6; count of bases not matched to a gene: 10. The CDR3 has 16 residues. Germline V lookup: CDR1 SGDLS, CDR2 YYNGEE. In DNA form, the CDR3 reads TGTGCCAGCAGCGTGGATTGGGACAGGGTTTTGGATACGCAGTATTTT. Residues: CASSVDWDRVLDTQYF.

The chain recombines TRBV18 with TRBJ1-1, with D perhaps TRBD1 (6 bases). Germline CDR1 is KGHSH and CDR2 is LQKENI. The V end was cut by 4 bases, the J end by 3 bases, with 12 bases between. The CDR3 consists of 14 residues. The CDR3 sequence is CASSQLTGDTEAFF. CDR3 coding DNA: TGTGCCAGCTCACAGTTGACAGGAGACACTGAAGCTTTCTTT.

The chain employs TRBV6-2 or TRBV6-3 and TRBJ2-7, with D perhaps matching TRBD2 (6 bases). CDR1 MNHEY and CDR2 SVGEGT come from the germline V gene. The CDR3 length is 14 residues. V gave up 6 bases and J gave up 5 bases, with 17 bases separating them. Written as DNA, the CDR3 is TGTGCCAGCAGGTACCGACTAGGCGGGGACGAGCAGTACTTC. It translates to CASRYRLGGDEQYF.

V and J are TRBV6-6 and TRBJ1-5; 7 nucleotides match TRBD1. The CDR3 runs 14 residues. Germline loops: CDR1 MNHNY, CDR2 SVGAGI (reference sequence). Trimming at V came to 6 bases and at J to 4 bases, leaving 6 bases not matched to a gene. CDR3 residues: CASSRGTENQPQHF. The CDR3 DNA reads as TGTGCCAGCAGCCGCGGGACAGAAAATCAGCCCCAGCATTTT.

As to this clone: Germline is not matched at one junction end, which may reflect a read error. The gene calls are TRBV30 and TRBJ2-1; D unclear. The germline V gene has CDR1 GTSNPN and CDR2 SVGIG (reference sequence). This CDR3 contains 11 residues. The CDR3 DNA reads TGTGCCTGGAGTGCCTACTATGAGCAGTTCTTC. Translation: CAWSAYYEQFF.

The chain uses TRBV7-2 and TRBJ2-5, with a tentative D call TRBD2 (5 bases). CDR1 and CDR2 from the germline V gene are SGHTA and FQGNSA. The germline V and J ends were trimmed by 3 bases and 5 bases, with 13 bases remaining between them. There are 14 residues in the CDR3. The CDR3 is CASSFRTGGETQYF. In nucleotides, the CDR3 is TGTGCCAGCAGCTTCAGGACCGGCGGGGAGACCCAGTACTTC.

The J gene is TRBJ2-5, the V gene TRBV9, with 13 nucleotides matching TRBD2. Germline V gene data show CDR1 as SGDLS and CDR2 as YYNGEE. The ends lost 2 bases at V and 5 bases at J; junction bases unmatched: 6. CDR3 size: 16 residues. The CDR3 spells CASSVTSGGAQETQYF. DNA for the CDR3: TGTGCCAGCAGCGTCACTAGCGGGGGGGCTCAGGAGACCCAGTACTTC.

This rearrangement joins TRBV7-9 to TRBJ1-2; D is undetermined. Trimming cost V 2 bases and J 6 bases, with 10 bases left between them. Per the germline V gene, CDR1 is SEHNR and CDR2 is FQNEAQ (reference sequence). The CDR3 has 13 residues. CDR3 amino acids: CASSLMQEDGYTF. The CDR3 coding sequence is TGTGCCAGCAGCTTAATGCAGGAAGATGGCTACACCTTC.

V usage is TRBV5-4 and J usage is TRBJ1-6, with 8 bases matching TRBD1. CDR1 and CDR2 from the germline V gene are SGHNT and YYREEE (reference sequence). The CDR3 is made up of 15 amino acids. Trimming cost V 3 bases and J 7 bases; bases outside gene matches: 6. CDR3 sequence reads: CASSWNRGSNSPLHF. In DNA form, the CDR3 reads TGTGCCAGCAGCTGGAACAGGGGGTCAAATTCACCCCTCCACTTT.

The chain has TRBV6-5 and TRBJ1-1; 7 nucleotides align to TRBD1. The ends lost 6 bases at V and 4 bases at J; junction bases unmatched: 8. This CDR3 comprises 14 residues. Germline CDR1 reads MNHEY; CDR2 reads SVGAGI. The CDR3 bases are TGTGCCAGCAGGAGCCAGGACAGGCCCACTGAAGCTTTCTTT. Amino acid sequence: CASRSQDRPTEAFF.

This clone occurred once. This chain joins TRBV7-3 and TRBJ2-7, with TRBD2 as a possible D gene (6 bases). Germline V gives CDR1 SGHTA, CDR2 FQGTGA. V lost 2 bases and J lost 3, with 14 bases in between. This CDR3 has 15 amino acids. The DNA for the CDR3 is TGTGCCAGCAGCTTATTGGTCGGTAGCGGCTACGAGCAGTACTTC. This sequence encodes CASSLLVGSGYEQYF.

V is TRBV24-1 and J is TRBJ1-1; D unclear. Germline CDR1 is KGHDR and CDR2 is SFDVKD. V gave up 7 bases and J gave up 0 bases, with 8 bases separating them. The CDR3 is 13 amino acids. CDR3 region: CATRFNLNTEAFF. Here the CDR3 DNA reads TGTGCCACCAGGTTTAACTTGAACACTGAAGCTTTCTTT.

V and J are TRBV9 and TRBJ1-1; 7 bases are shared with TRBD1. Germline assignment: CDR1 SGDLS and CDR2 YYNGEE. CDR3 size: 13 residues. Here the CDR3 reads CTTGAGPNTEAFF. CDR3 DNA sequence: TGTACCACAGGGGCAGGACCGAACACTGAAGCTTTCTTT.

The V and J genes are TRBV30 and TRBJ1-2, with TRBD1 matching 7 bases. Germline V CDR1 and CDR2: GTSNPN, SVGIG (reference sequence). After removal of 4 bases from V and 2 bases from J, the junction contained 10 bases not matched to a gene. The length of the CDR3 is 15 residues. Written as DNA, the CDR3 is TGTGCCTGGACCCCAAGCGACAGGGCCAACTATGGCTACACCTTC. The encoded protein is CAWTPSDRANYGYTF.

V and J are TRBV5-1 and TRBJ2-1; 10 bases line up with TRBD2. The junction had 13 bases not matched to a gene; V was cut back by 4 bases and J by 9 bases. Germline CDR1 reads SGHRS; CDR2 reads YFSETQ. The CDR3 is 16 amino acids. The CDR3: CASSLLWSGGAPEQFF. CDR3 coding DNA: TGCGCCAGCAGCCTTCTGTGGAGCGGGGGGGCCCCTGAGCAGTTCTTC.

Regarding this clone: This sample also contains other DNA sequences that code for the same CDR3. The chain has TRBV6-2 or TRBV6-3 and TRBJ1-2; D gene unclear. There are 11 residues in the CDR3. Germline CDR1 reads MNHEY; CDR2 reads SVGEGT. V was shortened by 0 bases and J by 8 bases, with 4 bases between the two germline ends. Here the CDR3 reads CASSYSLGYTF. The DNA for the CDR3 is TGTGCCAGCAGTTACTCTCTCGGCTACACCTTC.

A note on this clone: The junction differs from germline at one of its ends, possibly a read error. The CDR3 nucleotides are TGTGCCAGTAGTTTAGAAAGGGGTACGCAGTATTTT. It specifies CASSLERGTQYF. The chain carries TRBV19 and TRBJ2-3; the D gene is possibly TRBD1 (5 bases). This CDR3 spans 12 amino acids. Germline V gene data show CDR1 as LNHDA and CDR2 as SQIVND (reference sequence).

The rearrangement links TRBV7-9 to TRBJ2-2; D uncertain. Germline V gene sequence: CDR1 SEHNR, CDR2 FQNEAQ (reference sequence). Trimming pared 1 base from V and 8 bases from J, leaving 5 bases between. This CDR3 spans 12 amino acids. CDR3 region: CASSLVEGELFF. Written as DNA, the CDR3 is TGTGCCAGCAGCTTAGTGGAGGGGGAGCTGTTTTTT.

The rearrangement uses TRBV27 and TRBJ1-2; 7 bases are a match to TRBD1. Germline values: CDR1 MNHEY, CDR2 SMNVEV (reference sequence). The CDR3 runs 13 residues. J lost 5 bases, V lost 4 bases, and 4 bases had no gene match. The CDR3 DNA follows: TGTGCCAGCAGTTCCGGGACAGCGTATGGCTACACCTTC. It encodes CASSSGTAYGYTF.

The V and J genes are TRBV29-1 and TRBJ1-2; possibly TRBD1 for D (5 bases). V lost 0 bases, J lost 2 bases, and 10 bases lay in between. The germline gives CDR1 SQVTM, CDR2 ANQGSEA. CDR3 size: 14 residues. The DNA of the CDR3 is TGCAGCGTTGAAGACGGGCAGGGCAACTATGGCTACACCTTC. Its protein is CSVEDGQGNYGYTF.

This clone was observed a handful of times. This chain links TRBV7-9 with TRBJ2-7; a weak D match, TRBD2 (7 bases). CDR1 and CDR2 (germline): SEHNR, FQNEAQ (reference sequence). The CDR3 loop spans 13 amino acids. Trimming removed 10 bases at V and 2 bases at J, with 15 bases between. The CDR3 sequence is CATTGGPTYEQYF. The CDR3, as DNA: TGTGCCACCACGGGGGGCCCGACCTACGAGCAGTACTTC.

The chain recombines TRBV7-2 with TRBJ1-1; 9 nucleotides match TRBD1. The V gene's germline CDR1 is SGHTA and CDR2 FQGNSA. The J segment lost 5 bases and the V segment lost 2 bases, leaving 9 bases of the junction unmatched. CDR3 length: 16 residues. In DNA, the CDR3 is TGTGCCAGCAGCTTATACGCCCGACAGGGGGGAACTGAAGCTTTCTTT. It codes for CASSLYARQGGTEAFF.

The J gene is TRBJ1-1, the V gene TRBV27; no reliable D call. This CDR3 region has 16 residues. The V and J ends lost 4 bases and 0 bases respectively, with 15 bases between them. CDR1 is MNHEY and CDR2 is SMNVEV in the germline V gene (reference sequence). CDR3 nucleotides: TGTGCCAGCAGTTCCTCGGGGAGGAGTATGAACACTGAAGCTTTCTTT. Residues: CASSSSGRSMNTEAFF.

V is TRBV5-1 and J is TRBJ1-1; 8 positions match TRBD1. Germline loops: CDR1 SGHRS, CDR2 YFSETQ. The V gene end was trimmed by 0 bases and the J gene end by 4 bases; junction bases not matched to a gene: 5. The CDR3 is made up of 15 amino acids. CDR3: CASSLEAGGLTEAFF. The CDR3 nucleotides are TGCGCCAGCAGCTTGGAGGCAGGGGGCCTCACTGAAGCTTTCTTT.